A selection of T cell receptor beta chains follows, all from one sample in a study of blood T cell repertoires in COVID-19. The table came from immunoSEQ multiplex PCR; TCRdb's copy has only in-frame clones and leaves some out. Of some 500,000 clones in the sample, roughly 88% were seen once. Sequencing was carried out using PBMCs or T cells enriched from blood (not recorded which). These receptors came from a woman aged 40 to 55 who had recovered from COVID-19. Each CDR3 is given with its conserved first and last residue. Each record gives: CDR3 DNA, CDR3 protein, D gene, CDR3 length, clone size, V gene, J gene. D genes are given only for firm matches. Where a row states a size, it is once, few, many or the class of an expanded clone; other rows omit it.

TGTGCCAGCACTCGACTAGCGGGAGGGAGCTCCTACAATGAGCAGTTCTTC,CASTRLAGGSSYNEQFF,TRBD2,17,.,TRBV6-6,TRBJ2-1
TGTGCCAGCTCGAACCCGGGACAGACCTACAATGAGCAGTTCTTC,CASSNPGQTYNEQFF,TRBD1,15,.,TRBV7-9,TRBJ2-1
TGTGCCAGCAGCGCAGGTCCGGGACAGTCCTACGAGCAGTACTTC,CASSAGPGQSYEQYF,TRBD1,15,.,TRBV9,TRBJ2-7
TGTGCCAGTCTTCCATGGGGACAGGGGAACTATGGCTACACCTTC,CASLPWGQGNYGYTF,TRBD1,15,.,TRBV19,TRBJ1-2
TGTGCCAGCAGCTTAGAATTGGGAGTGGGGACCGGGGAGCTGTTTTTT,CASSLELGVGTGELFF,.,16,.,TRBV7-8,TRBJ2-2
TGTGCCTCCCGTTATTCCCCATCGGCAGATACGCAGTATTTT,CASRYSPSADTQYF,.,14,.,TRBV11-3,TRBJ2-3
TGTGCCAGCAGTTACTTGACTACCAGGGGAGCTGAAGCTTTCTTT,CASSYLTTRGAEAFF,.,15,.,TRBV6-5,TRBJ1-1
TGTGCCAGCAGTTCCCATCGTAGGACCGGGGGTGGCTACACCTTC,CASSSHRRTGGGYTF,.,15,.,TRBV27,TRBJ1-2
TGCAGTGCTAGTCGAAGCGGGAGAGTCTACGAGCAGTACTTC,CSASRSGRVYEQYF,TRBD2,14,.,TRBV20-1,TRBJ2-7
TGCGCCAGCAGCTTGCAGGGAAACACTGAAGCTTTCTTT,CASSLQGNTEAFF,.,13,.,TRBV5-1,TRBJ1-1
TGTGCCAGCTCAGTACGCCACAGGGGGCTGGGTGAAAAACTGTTTTTT,CASSVRHRGLGEKLFF,TRBD1,16,.,TRBV19,TRBJ1-4
TGTGCCAGCAGCTTAGCTTGGGACAGAAACACCGGGGAGCTGTTTTTT,CASSLAWDRNTGELFF,TRBD1,16,.,TRBV7-8,TRBJ2-2
TGCGCCAGCAGCTGGGGACTAGCGGGAATAAAGGAGACCCAGTACTTC,CASSWGLAGIKETQYF,TRBD2,16,.,TRBV5-1,TRBJ2-5
TGTGCCAGCAGCTTAGGTGGCAAGAATGAGCAGTTCTTC,CASSLGGKNEQFF,.,13,once,TRBV7-9,TRBJ2-1
TGCGCCAGCAGCCACCGTGTGGAGGGGACCGCTTTCTTT,CASSHRVEGTAFF,.,13,.,TRBV4-1,TRBJ1-1
TGTGCCAGCAGTCACCCCTCCCGTTCGCATCGCGAAGGAGGCTCGTCACCCCTCCACTTT,CASSHPSRSHREGGSSPLHF,.,20,.,TRBV6-2/TRBV6-3,TRBJ1-6
TGTGCCAGCAGCCACGAGATAGGGGAAACGAGCTCCTACAATGAGCAGTTCTTC,CASSHEIGETSSYNEQFF,.,18,once,TRBV3-1/TRBV3-2,TRBJ2-1
TGTGCCAGCAAATACATCTACAATGAGCAGTTCTTC,CASKYIYNEQFF,.,12,once,TRBV6-5,TRBJ2-1
TGTGCCAGCTCACCACGGACTAGCGGGACTGATACGCAGTATTTT,CASSPRTSGTDTQYF,TRBD2,15,.,TRBV18,TRBJ2-3
TGCGCCAGCAGCCAATGGCAGAACACCGGGGAGCTGTTTTTT,CASSQWQNTGELFF,.,14,once,TRBV4-3,TRBJ2-2
TGTGCCAGTCGAACCGGGTCTTTCGGGGCCAACGTCCTGACTTTC,CASRTGSFGANVLTF,.,15,.,TRBV19,TRBJ2-6
TGTGCCAGCAGCCCTGGACTAGCGGGAGGGCCTAAGTCTGAGACCCAGTACTTC,CASSPGLAGGPKSETQYF,TRBD2,18,once,TRBV4-2,TRBJ2-5
TGTGCCGGCACCCCGGACAGGGGGCTCACTGAAGCTTTCTTT,CAGTPDRGLTEAFF,TRBD1,14,.,TRBV9,TRBJ1-1
TGTGCCAGCAATGAGGACACGGCTGCGTTGGCTTTAGCCAAAAACATTCAGTACTTC,CASNEDTAALALAKNIQYF,.,19,.,TRBV2,TRBJ2-4
TGTGCCAGCAGCCAAGTGGGACAGGGGGCGCAGGGGGATGAAAAACTGTTTTTT,CASSQVGQGAQGDEKLFF,TRBD1,18,.,TRBV4-2,TRBJ1-4
TGTGCCAGCAGCCAAGATTTAGATGGGGGGACGAGGAACACTGAAGCTTTCTTT,CASSQDLDGGTRNTEAFF,.,18,.,TRBV3-1/TRBV3-2,TRBJ1-1
TGTGCCAGCAGCTTATCGGACAGGGTCTACGAGCAGTACTTC,CASSLSDRVYEQYF,TRBD1,14,.,TRBV7-2,TRBJ2-7
TGTGCCAGCAGTCGACTAGCGGGATCAATCGAGCAGTACTTC,CASSRLAGSIEQYF,TRBD2,14,.,TRBV6-5,TRBJ2-7
TGTGCCATTAGCCCTGGGGCCAACGTCCTGACTTTC,CAISPGANVLTF,.,12,.,TRBV10-3,TRBJ2-6
TGTGCCACCAGCCAACGGGACAGGGGCACTGAAGCTTTCTTT,CATSQRDRGTEAFF,TRBD1,14,.,TRBV15,TRBJ1-1
TGTGCCAGCAGCCTGGACCGGGACAGACTTAAGGAGACCCAGTACTTC,CASSLDRDRLKETQYF,TRBD1,16,.,TRBV5-4,TRBJ2-5
TGTGCCAGCAGCTTATCCAACGGTGAAGCTTTCTTT,CASSLSNGEAFF,.,12,.,TRBV7-9,TRBJ1-1
TGTGCCAGCAGTGTTGAGGGAACTGAAGCTTTCTTT,CASSVEGTEAFF,.,12,.,TRBV2,TRBJ1-1
TGTGCCACCAGTGATGGGGACAGGATGCAAGAGACCCAGTACTTC,CATSDGDRMQETQYF,TRBD1,15,.,TRBV24-1,TRBJ2-5
TGTGCTAGTGGTTTAAGTAGAGGAAACACCATATATTTT,CASGLSRGNTIYF,.,13,.,TRBV12-5,TRBJ1-3
TGTGCCTGGAGTGTAACGGGGGGCGCTCAGCCCCAGCATTTT,CAWSVTGGAQPQHF,.,14,.,TRBV30,TRBJ1-5
TGTGCCAGCATTTCGGGACAGAACACTGAAGCTTTCTTT,CASISGQNTEAFF,.,13,.,TRBV3-1/TRBV3-2,TRBJ1-1
TGTGCCATCAGAAAAGGCGGAACTGAGACAGATACGCAGTATTTT,CAIRKGGTETDTQYF,.,15,.,TRBV10-3,TRBJ2-3
TGTGCCAGCAGCTTCCGGACAGGCGGGAACACTGAAGCTTTCTTT,CASSFRTGGNTEAFF,TRBD1,15,once,TRBV11-3,TRBJ1-1
TGTGCCAGCAGCTTGCAGGCGGGAGCTCGGAGGGAGCAGTACTTC,CASSLQAGARREQYF,TRBD2,15,.,TRBV11-3,TRBJ2-7
TGTGCCAGCAGTTGGACAGGCCAGAAACTCTCCTACGAGCAGTACTTC,CASSWTGQKLSYEQYF,TRBD1,16,once,TRBV6-2/TRBV6-3,TRBJ2-7
TGTGCCAGTAGTATGGGGGACAGGGACTCCTACGAGCAGTACTTC,CASSMGDRDSYEQYF,TRBD1,15,.,TRBV19,TRBJ2-7
TGTGCCAGCAGCCAAGGTGCGCGGGCCGCTAGAGCCGAGCAGTACTTC,CASSQGARAARAEQYF,.,16,.,TRBV3-1/TRBV3-2,TRBJ2-7
TGTGCCAGCAGCTTGACTCCGGGGGAGACCCAGTACTTC,CASSLTPGETQYF,.,13,.,TRBV7-2,TRBJ2-5
TGTGCCAGCAGCCCAATGGCCAACTACGAGCAGTACTTC,CASSPMANYEQYF,.,13,.,TRBV7-6,TRBJ2-7
TGTGCCAGCTTCAGGGGTAGAACTGAAGCTTTCTTT,CASFRGRTEAFF,.,12,.,TRBV12-3/TRBV12-4,TRBJ1-1
TGTGCCAGCAGCCCGCGGACAGGGACATCCTACAATGAGCAGTTCTTC,CASSPRTGTSYNEQFF,TRBD1,16,.,TRBV7-8,TRBJ2-1
TGTGCCAGCAGCCCCCGGGACACGTCCGGCTACACCTTC,CASSPRDTSGYTF,.,13,.,TRBV2,TRBJ1-2
TGTGCCAGCAGCTCGAACGCGGGCTCGCACGAGCAGTACTTC,CASSSNAGSHEQYF,.,14,.,TRBV7-2,TRBJ2-7
TGTGCCAGCAGCTTAGATATTTCGACAGGGCATGGCTACACCTTC,CASSLDISTGHGYTF,TRBD1,15,.,TRBV11-3,TRBJ1-2
TGTGCCAGCAGTTCCCAGGGGTGGGACTCCTACGAGCAGTACTTC,CASSSQGWDSYEQYF,.,15,.,TRBV27,TRBJ2-7
TGTGCCAGCAGCTCGGGGACTAGCGGGAATGAGCAGTTCTTC,CASSSGTSGNEQFF,TRBD2,14,.,TRBV13,TRBJ2-1
TGCGCCACCAGGACTAGCGGGACTTCCTCCTACAATGAGCAGTTCTTC,CATRTSGTSSYNEQFF,TRBD2,16,.,TRBV5-1,TRBJ2-1
TGTGCCAGCAGAAACGGGGTACTTACTAACTATGGCTACACCTTC,CASRNGVLTNYGYTF,.,15,.,TRBV28,TRBJ1-2
TGTGCCAGCAGCCTCGGACTAGCGGGAGGAACAGATACGCAGTATTTT,CASSLGLAGGTDTQYF,TRBD2,16,.,TRBV7-2,TRBJ2-3
TGTGCCAGTAGTACCACCCGTGGGGGGACACCCCTCCACTTT,CASSTTRGGTPLHF,.,14,.,TRBV19,TRBJ1-6
TGCGCCAGCAGCTTGGATTGGGGGCGAGAGCAGTTCTTC,CASSLDWGREQFF,.,13,.,TRBV5-1,TRBJ2-1
TGCGCCAGCAGCACCGTGGGACTCAGATGGCCCTACAATGAGCAGTTCTTC,CASSTVGLRWPYNEQFF,.,17,many,TRBV4-1,TRBJ2-1
TGTGCCAGCAGTTGGGGACAGGGCTCTGGCTACACCTTC,CASSWGQGSGYTF,TRBD1,13,.,TRBV12-3/TRBV12-4,TRBJ1-2
TGTGCCAGCAGCAAACGGGTAAGCTCCTACAATGAGCAGTTCTTC,CASSKRVSSYNEQFF,.,15,.,TRBV5-8,TRBJ2-1